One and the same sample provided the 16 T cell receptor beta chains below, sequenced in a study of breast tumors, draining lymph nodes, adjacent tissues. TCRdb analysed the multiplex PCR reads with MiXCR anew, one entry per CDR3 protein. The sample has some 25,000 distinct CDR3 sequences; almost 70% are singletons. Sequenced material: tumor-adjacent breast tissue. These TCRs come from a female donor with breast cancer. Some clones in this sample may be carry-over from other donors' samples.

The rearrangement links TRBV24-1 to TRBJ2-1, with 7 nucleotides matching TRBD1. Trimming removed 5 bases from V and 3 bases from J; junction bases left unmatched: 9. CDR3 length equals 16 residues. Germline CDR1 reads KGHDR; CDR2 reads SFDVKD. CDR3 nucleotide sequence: TGTGCCACCAGTGCCCAGTTGGGACAGAGCTACAATGAGCAGTTCTTC. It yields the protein CATSAQLGQSYNEQFF.

The CDR3 loop is CASSPPGPLRGPGYGYTF. CDR3 nucleotide sequence: TGTGCCAGCAGCCCTCCGGGACCTCTCAGGGGGCCGGGCTATGGCTACACCTTC. V gene TRBV7-2 combines with J gene TRBJ1-2; 8 bases agree with TRBD1. From germline, CDR1 is SGHTA and CDR2 FQGNSA. The V segment lost 5 bases and the J segment 4 bases; nucleotides outside the gene matches: 18. CDR3 size: 18 residues.

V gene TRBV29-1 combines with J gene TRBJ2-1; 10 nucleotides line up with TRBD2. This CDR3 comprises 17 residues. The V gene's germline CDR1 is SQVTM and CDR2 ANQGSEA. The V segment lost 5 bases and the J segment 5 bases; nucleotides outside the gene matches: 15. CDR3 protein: CSVIAVSSGSWDNEQFF. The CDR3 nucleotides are TGCAGCGTTATTGCCGTGTCTAGCGGGAGTTGGGACAATGAGCAGTTCTTC.

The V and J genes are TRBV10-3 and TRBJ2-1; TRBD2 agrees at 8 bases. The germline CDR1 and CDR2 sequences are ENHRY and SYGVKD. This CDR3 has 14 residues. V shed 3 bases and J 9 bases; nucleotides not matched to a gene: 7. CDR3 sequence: CAISDSGGGAEQFF. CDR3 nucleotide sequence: TGTGCCATCAGTGACTCGGGAGGGGGAGCTGAGCAGTTCTTC.

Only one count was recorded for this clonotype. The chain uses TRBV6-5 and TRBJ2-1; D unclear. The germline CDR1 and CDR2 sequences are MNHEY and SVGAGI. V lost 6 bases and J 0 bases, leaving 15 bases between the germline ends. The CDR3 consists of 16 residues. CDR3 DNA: TGTGCCAGCAGGACCAACTTGCTGAGCTCCTACAATGAGCAGTTCTTC. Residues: CASRTNLLSSYNEQFF.

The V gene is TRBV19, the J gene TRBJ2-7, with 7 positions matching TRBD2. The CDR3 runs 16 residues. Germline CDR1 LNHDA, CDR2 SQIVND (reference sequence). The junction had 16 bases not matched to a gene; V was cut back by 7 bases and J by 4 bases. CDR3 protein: CASTPGRGELPYEQYF. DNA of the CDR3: TGTGCCAGTACCCCAGGTCGGGGGGAGCTCCCTTACGAGCAGTACTTC.

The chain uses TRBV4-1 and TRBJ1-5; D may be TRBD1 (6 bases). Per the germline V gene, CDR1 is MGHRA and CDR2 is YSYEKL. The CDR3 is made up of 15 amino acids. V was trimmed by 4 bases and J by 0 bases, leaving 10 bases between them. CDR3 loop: CASSRQQGSNQPQHF. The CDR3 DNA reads TGCGCCAGCAGCCGACAACAGGGTAGCAATCAGCCCCAGCATTTT.

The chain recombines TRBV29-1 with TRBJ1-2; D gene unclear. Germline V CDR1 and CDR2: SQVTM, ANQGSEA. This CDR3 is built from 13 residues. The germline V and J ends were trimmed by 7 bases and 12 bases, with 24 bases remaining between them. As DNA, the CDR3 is TGCAGCGCCCCGAATCAGTTCCTAACTATGGACACCTTC. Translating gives CSAPNQFLTMDTF.

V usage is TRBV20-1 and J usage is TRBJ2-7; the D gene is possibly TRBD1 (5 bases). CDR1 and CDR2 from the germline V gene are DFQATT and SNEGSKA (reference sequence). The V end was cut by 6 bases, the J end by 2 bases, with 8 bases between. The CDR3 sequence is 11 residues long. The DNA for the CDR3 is TGCAGTGCCAGGGATCCCTACGAGCAGTACTTC. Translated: CSARDPYEQYF.

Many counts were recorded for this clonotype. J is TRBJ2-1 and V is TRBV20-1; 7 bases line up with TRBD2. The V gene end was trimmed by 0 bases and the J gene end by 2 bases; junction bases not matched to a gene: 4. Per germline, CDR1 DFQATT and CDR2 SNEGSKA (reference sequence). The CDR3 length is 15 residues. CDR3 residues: CSARDGLAAYNEQFF. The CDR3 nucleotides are TGCAGTGCTAGAGACGGGCTAGCGGCCTACAATGAGCAGTTCTTC.

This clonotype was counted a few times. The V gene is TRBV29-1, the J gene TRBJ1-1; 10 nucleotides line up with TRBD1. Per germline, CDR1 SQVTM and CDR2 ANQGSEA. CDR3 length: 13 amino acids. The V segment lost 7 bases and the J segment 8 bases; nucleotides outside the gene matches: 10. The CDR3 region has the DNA TGCAGCGCCAACGGACAGGGGGGGTCGGAAGCTTTCTTT. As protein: CSANGQGGSEAFF.

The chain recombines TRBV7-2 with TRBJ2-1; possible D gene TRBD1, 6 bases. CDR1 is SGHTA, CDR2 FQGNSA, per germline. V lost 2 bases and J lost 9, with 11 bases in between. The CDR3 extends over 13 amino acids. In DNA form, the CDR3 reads TGTGCCAGCAGCTTACTGGCCAGGGGTGAGCAGTTCTTC. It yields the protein CASSLLARGEQFF.

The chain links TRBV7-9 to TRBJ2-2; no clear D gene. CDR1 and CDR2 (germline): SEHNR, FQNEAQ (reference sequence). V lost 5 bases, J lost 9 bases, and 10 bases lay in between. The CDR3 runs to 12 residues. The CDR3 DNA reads TGTGCCAGCAGCCCGCGGTCCCGGGAGCTGTTTTTT. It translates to CASSPRSRELFF.

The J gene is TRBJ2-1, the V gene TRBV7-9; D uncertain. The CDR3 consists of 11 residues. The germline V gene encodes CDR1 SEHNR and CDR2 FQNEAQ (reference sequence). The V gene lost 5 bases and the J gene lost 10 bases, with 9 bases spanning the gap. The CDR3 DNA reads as TGTGCCAGCAGCGTAGTTGAGGAGCAGTTCTTC. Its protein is CASSVVEEQFF.

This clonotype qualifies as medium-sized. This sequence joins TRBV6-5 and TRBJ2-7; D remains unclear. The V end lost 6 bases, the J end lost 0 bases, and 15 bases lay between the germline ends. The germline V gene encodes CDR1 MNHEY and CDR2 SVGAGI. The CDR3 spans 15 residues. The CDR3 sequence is CASSKWAQSSYEQYF. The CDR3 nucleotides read TGTGCCAGCAGCAAGTGGGCACAGTCCTCCTACGAGCAGTACTTC.

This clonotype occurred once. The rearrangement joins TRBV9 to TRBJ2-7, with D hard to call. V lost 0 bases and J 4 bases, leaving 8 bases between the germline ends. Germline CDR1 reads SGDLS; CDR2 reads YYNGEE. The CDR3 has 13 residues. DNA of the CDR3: TGTGCCAGCAGCGTAGGGGTGGGTTACGAGCAGTACTTC. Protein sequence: CASSVGVGYEQYF. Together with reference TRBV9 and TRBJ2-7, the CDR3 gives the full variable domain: DSGVTQTPKHLITATGQRVTLRCSPRSGDLSVYWYQQSLDQGLQFLIQYYNGEERAKGNILERFSAQQFPDLHSELNLSSLELGDSALYFCASSVGVGYEQYFGPGTRLTVT.